This T cell receptor (beta chain) was sequenced for a study of identical twins. Concerning this clonotype: What it binds is unknown.

A universal primer binding site was introduced by template switching. The final cDNA contained unique molecular identifiers. TCRdb analysed the 5' RACE reads with MiXCR anew, one entry per CDR3 protein. This sample carries about 250,000 distinct CDR3 sequences, approximately 8.6% of them seen once, and the ten largest clones take approximately 3%. The CDR3 runs to 12 residues. CDR1 is SEHNR, CDR2 FQNEAQ, per germline (reference sequence). V lost 3 bases to trimming and J lost 7 bases, with 7 bases between them. Points from the study as a whole: Out-of-frame TCR alpha sharing in monozygotic twins exceeded recombination model predictions.

These same records also appear under a second study, on yellow fever vaccine responses in identical twins. That paper adds: A vaccine T cell response that seemed partly convergent and partly personalized was reported in twins.

The chain combines TRBV7-9 with TRBJ2-1; D ambiguous. The clonotype was recovered from a woman under 30 in good health. Sequencing was done on a sample of CD8+ T cells sorted from blood. CDR3 sequence reads: CASSFPGNEQFF. CDR3 DNA: TGTGCCAGCAGCTTCCCCGGTAATGAGCAGTTCTTC.